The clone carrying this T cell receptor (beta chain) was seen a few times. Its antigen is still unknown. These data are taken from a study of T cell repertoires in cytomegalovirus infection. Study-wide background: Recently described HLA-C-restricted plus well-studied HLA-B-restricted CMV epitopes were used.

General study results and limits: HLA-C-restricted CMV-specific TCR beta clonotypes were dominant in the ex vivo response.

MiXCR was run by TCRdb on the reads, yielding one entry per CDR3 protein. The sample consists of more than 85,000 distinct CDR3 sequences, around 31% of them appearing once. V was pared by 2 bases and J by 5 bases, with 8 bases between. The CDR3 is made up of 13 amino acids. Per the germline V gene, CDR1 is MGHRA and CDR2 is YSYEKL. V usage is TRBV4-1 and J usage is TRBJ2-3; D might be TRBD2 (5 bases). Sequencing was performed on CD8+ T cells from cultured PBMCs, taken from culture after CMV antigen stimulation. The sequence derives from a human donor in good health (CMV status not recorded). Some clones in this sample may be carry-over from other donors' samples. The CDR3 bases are TGCGCCAGCAGCCAACCCGGAGGAGATACGCAGTATTTT. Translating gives CASSQPGGDTQYF.